This T cell receptor beta chain derives from a study of T cell responses to AZD1222 COVID-19 vaccine. Produced via immunoSEQ multiplex PCR; TCRdb's table is partial and in-frame only. The sample carries 130,000 or so clones, roughly 93% recorded once. The CDR3 contains 13 residues. Trimming shortened V by 1 base and J by 5 bases, and 8 bases separated the two germline ends. The starting material was peripheral blood, obtained on day 0 of MenACWY control vaccination. V gene TRBV12-3 or TRBV12-4 combines with J gene TRBJ1-2; D is uncertain. The TCR originated in an adult in good health. In DNA, the CDR3 is TGTGCCAGCAGTTTAGGGATGGGGTATGGCTACACCTTC. Protein: CASSLGMGYGYTF.